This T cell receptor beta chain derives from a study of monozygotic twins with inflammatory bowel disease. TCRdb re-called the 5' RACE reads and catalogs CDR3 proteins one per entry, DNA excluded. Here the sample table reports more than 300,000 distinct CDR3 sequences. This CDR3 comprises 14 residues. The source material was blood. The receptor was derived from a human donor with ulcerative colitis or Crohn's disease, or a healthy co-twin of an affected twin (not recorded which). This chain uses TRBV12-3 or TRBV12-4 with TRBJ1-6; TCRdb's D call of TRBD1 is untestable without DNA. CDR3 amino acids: CASSNGEPNSPLHF.